This record covers a single TCR beta chain. Its cognate antigen is unknown. Losses at the gene ends were 1 base for V and 8 bases for J; bases not matched to a gene: 9. Per the germline V gene, CDR1 is SGHDN and CDR2 is FVKESK. The CDR3 is 17 amino acids. The sample belongs to a study of cytomegalovirus exposure and HLA in healthy donors. This PCR relied on a set of 60 Vbeta primers and 13 Jbeta primers. Libraries were prepared by immunoSEQ multiplex PCR; TCRdb keeps only in-frame clonotypes and omits some of them. The table lists over 150,000 clones, more than 80% of them singletons. General study points: TCR beta sequences reportedly predicted most subjects' HLA-A and HLA-B alleles accurately. Within a later analysis, the majority of CMV-associated TCR beta chains appeared HLA-restricted. When analyzed later, a missense DCLRE1C variant was found to be linked to TCR beta V- and J-gene trimming.

The chain joins TRBV14 to TRBJ2-1, with TRBD2 matching 12 bases. Sequenced material: PBMCs. The clonotype originates from a man between 18 and 29 years old in good health and CMV-seronegative. As DNA, the CDR3 is TGTGCCAGCAGCCAAGTCATCGGGCTAGCGGGGGGGCATGAGCAGTTCTTC. It codes for CASSQVIGLAGGHEQFF.